This T cell receptor (beta chain) originates from a study of blood T cell repertoires in COVID-19. Trimming removed 3 bases from V and 5 bases from J; junction bases left unmatched: 10. Germline values: CDR1 SGHRS, CDR2 YFSETQ. The CDR3 is made up of 16 amino acids. The table came from immunoSEQ multiplex PCR; TCRdb's copy has only in-frame clones and leaves some out. The sample yields 260,000 or so clones, more than 70% seen once. The sample was peripheral blood. This rearrangement joins TRBV5-1 to TRBJ2-2; 7 nucleotides align to TRBD1. This receptor was taken from a man older than 75 with acute or convalescent COVID-19. In DNA, the CDR3 is TGCGCCAGCAGCTCGACAGGGTCGGTAGTTACCGGGGAGCTGTTTTTT. It translates to CASSSTGSVVTGELFF.